A selection of T cell receptor beta chains follows, all from one sample in a study of early stage breast cancer tumors. Method: immunoSEQ multiplex PCR; TCRdb's copy keeps in-frame clones and lacks some. The table includes 11,000 to 15,000 clones, 79% detected once. What was sequenced was normal breast tissue next to the tumor. All receptors come from a person aged 45-60 years with breast cancer. The CDR3 runs from the conserved cysteine through the conserved F or W. The D gene is left open where the match is weak. Expanded clones get a size class; other rows say once, few or many, or leave the size out.

V gene: TRBV7-7; J gene: TRBJ2-7; D gene: NA; clone size: NA; CDR3 protein: CASSLAGDRTQYF; CDR3 DNA: TGTGCTAGCAGCTTAGCGGGGGACAGGACGCAGTACTTC
V gene: TRBV7-9; J gene: TRBJ2-5; D gene: NA; clone size: NA; CDR3 protein: CASSGPEETQYF; CDR3 DNA: TGTGCCAGCAGCGGGCCGGAAGAGACCCAGTACTTC
V gene: TRBV7-2; J gene: TRBJ2-2; D gene: NA; clone size: once; CDR3 protein: CASSLGSAATGELFF; CDR3 DNA: TGTGCCAGCAGCTTAGGTTCGGCGGCCACCGGGGAGCTGTTTTTT
V gene: TRBV5-1; J gene: TRBJ2-2; D gene: NA; clone size: NA; CDR3 protein: CASGAPYDTGELFF; CDR3 DNA: TGCGCCAGCGGGGCCCCCTATGACACCGGGGAGCTGTTTTTT
V gene: TRBV27; J gene: TRBJ1-5; D gene: NA; clone size: NA; CDR3 protein: CASSLWGRGQPQHF; CDR3 DNA: TGTGCCAGCAGTTTATGGGGTCGAGGGCAGCCCCAGCATTTT
V gene: TRBV18; J gene: TRBJ2-2; D gene: TRBD1; clone size: NA; CDR3 protein: CASSPPDREYHTGELFF; CDR3 DNA: TGTGCCAGCTCACCCCCGGACAGGGAGTACCACACCGGGGAGCTGTTTTTT
V gene: TRBV5-5; J gene: TRBJ2-7; D gene: NA; clone size: NA; CDR3 protein: CASSLTGSSDEQYF; CDR3 DNA: TGTGCCAGCAGCTTGACGGGATCCTCTGACGAGCAGTACTTC
V gene: TRBV18; J gene: TRBJ2-1; D gene: TRBD2; clone size: NA; CDR3 protein: CASSPTVVGAGGANEQFF; CDR3 DNA: TGTGCCAGCTCACCTACTGTCGTAGGAGCGGGAGGAGCGAATGAGCAGTTCTTC
V gene: TRBV5-1; J gene: TRBJ1-4; D gene: NA; clone size: NA; CDR3 protein: CASSLAGTNEKLFF; CDR3 DNA: TGCGCCAGCAGCTTGGCAGGAACTAATGAAAAACTGTTTTTT
V gene: TRBV10-2; J gene: TRBJ2-7; D gene: TRBD2; clone size: NA; CDR3 protein: CASSEISGLATSYEQYF; CDR3 DNA: TGCGCCAGCAGTGAGATTTCGGGACTAGCGACTTCCTACGAGCAGTACTTC
V gene: TRBV7-9; J gene: TRBJ2-3; D gene: TRBD2; clone size: NA; CDR3 protein: CASSFTGTSGSRGTQYF; CDR3 DNA: TGTGCCAGCAGCTTTACCGGGACTAGCGGGAGCCGAGGTACGCAGTATTTT
V gene: TRBV5-4; J gene: TRBJ1-6; D gene: NA; clone size: NA; CDR3 protein: CASSLDTLGSPLHF; CDR3 DNA: TGTGCCAGCAGCTTAGACACTTTAGGTTCACCCCTCCACTTT
V gene: TRBV5-6; J gene: TRBJ1-5; D gene: NA; clone size: NA; CDR3 protein: CASSFGGAEVQPQHF; CDR3 DNA: TGTGCCAGCAGCTTTGGAGGGGCTGAGGTCCAGCCCCAGCATTTT
V gene: TRBV7-9; J gene: TRBJ2-2; D gene: NA; clone size: NA; CDR3 protein: CASSLGGNGELFF; CDR3 DNA: TGTGCCAGCAGCTTAGGGGGGAACGGGGAGCTGTTTTTT
V gene: TRBV2; J gene: TRBJ2-1; D gene: TRBD2; clone size: NA; CDR3 protein: CASSDSGGLTYNEQFF; CDR3 DNA: TGTGCCAGCAGTGATAGCGGGGGGCTAACGTACAATGAGCAGTTCTTC
V gene: TRBV11-3; J gene: TRBJ1-6; D gene: NA; clone size: NA; CDR3 protein: CASSPGPQDPLHF; CDR3 DNA: TGTGCCAGCAGCCCCGGCCCACAGGACCCCCTCCACTTT
V gene: TRBV11-2; J gene: TRBJ1-3; D gene: NA; clone size: once; CDR3 protein: CASRGNTIYF; CDR3 DNA: TGTGCCAGCAGAGGAAACACCATATATTTT
V gene: TRBV11-2; J gene: TRBJ2-2; D gene: TRBD1; clone size: NA; CDR3 protein: CASSFTGGLVELFF; CDR3 DNA: TGTGCCAGCAGTTTCACAGGGGGCCTAGTGGAGCTGTTTTTT
V gene: TRBV30; J gene: TRBJ1-2; D gene: NA; clone size: NA; CDR3 protein: CAWNGGTNYGYTF; CDR3 DNA: TGTGCCTGGAATGGGGGGACTAACTATGGCTACACCTTC
V gene: TRBV6-6; J gene: TRBJ2-1; D gene: TRBD2; clone size: NA; CDR3 protein: CASSWESRLAGEQFF; CDR3 DNA: TGTGCCAGCAGTTGGGAATCAAGACTAGCTGGTGAGCAGTTCTTC
V gene: TRBV4-2; J gene: TRBJ2-7; D gene: TRBD2; clone size: NA; CDR3 protein: CASKQALAGYYEQYF; CDR3 DNA: TGTGCCAGCAAGCAAGCCCTAGCGGGGTACTACGAGCAGTACTTC
V gene: TRBV30; J gene: TRBJ2-5; D gene: NA; clone size: NA; CDR3 protein: CAWHGGGGTQYF; CDR3 DNA: TGTGCCTGGCACGGGGGAGGAGGGACCCAGTACTTC
V gene: TRBV5-1; J gene: TRBJ1-4; D gene: NA; clone size: NA; CDR3 protein: CASSEDSTEKLFF; CDR3 DNA: TGCGCCAGCAGCGAGGACAGCACTGAAAAACTGTTTTTT
V gene: TRBV30; J gene: TRBJ2-5; D gene: NA; clone size: NA; CDR3 protein: CAWSVNLEEKTQYF; CDR3 DNA: TGTGCCTGGAGTGTGAATTTGGAGGAGAAGACCCAGTACTTC
V gene: TRBV7-3; J gene: TRBJ1-1; D gene: TRBD1; clone size: NA; CDR3 protein: CASSARQGDTEAFF; CDR3 DNA: TGTGCCAGCAGCGCCCGACAGGGGGACACTGAAGCTTTCTTT
V gene: TRBV15; J gene: TRBJ2-5; D gene: NA; clone size: NA; CDR3 protein: CATSRVHLRGQETQYF; CDR3 DNA: TGTGCCACCAGCAGAGTTCACCTACGGGGCCAAGAGACCCAGTACTTC
V gene: TRBV28; J gene: TRBJ1-2; D gene: NA; clone size: NA; CDR3 protein: CASSLVGGAQGNGYTF; CDR3 DNA: TGTGCCAGCAGTTTAGTCGGGGGGGCGCAGGGAAATGGCTACACCTTC
V gene: TRBV27; J gene: TRBJ2-7; D gene: NA; clone size: NA; CDR3 protein: CASRWDPGILEQYF; CDR3 DNA: TGTGCCAGCAGATGGGACCCTGGGATCCTCGAGCAGTACTTC
V gene: TRBV30; J gene: TRBJ2-7; D gene: TRBD1; clone size: NA; CDR3 protein: CAWGPDRDPYEQYF; CDR3 DNA: TGTGCCTGGGGCCCCGACAGGGATCCCTACGAGCAGTACTTC
V gene: TRBV18; J gene: TRBJ1-2; D gene: NA; clone size: NA; CDR3 protein: CASSPSQGNYGYTF; CDR3 DNA: TGTGCCAGCTCACCCTCCCAGGGTAACTATGGCTACACCTTC
V gene: TRBV10-3; J gene: TRBJ1-3; D gene: NA; clone size: NA; CDR3 protein: CAISESVAGNTIYF; CDR3 DNA: TGTGCCATCAGTGAGTCCGTGGCTGGAAACACCATATATTTT
V gene: TRBV9; J gene: TRBJ2-7; D gene: NA; clone size: NA; CDR3 protein: CASSVSGTGQGQYF; CDR3 DNA: TGTGCCAGCAGCGTCTCAGGGACGGGGCAGGGGCAGTACTTC
V gene: TRBV5-1; J gene: TRBJ2-7; D gene: TRBD2; clone size: once; CDR3 protein: CASSLDVRGAEQYF; CDR3 DNA: TGCGCCAGCAGCTTGGATGTGCGGGGGGCCGAGCAGTACTTC
V gene: TRBV19; J gene: TRBJ2-1; D gene: TRBD2; clone size: NA; CDR3 protein: CASSKLAGPYNEQFF; CDR3 DNA: TGTGCCAGTAGTAAACTAGCGGGGCCTTACAATGAGCAGTTCTTC
V gene: TRBV6-6; J gene: TRBJ2-7; D gene: NA; clone size: NA; CDR3 protein: CASSYLGPGEQYF; CDR3 DNA: TGTGCCAGCAGTTATTTGGGGCCGGGAGAGCAGTACTTC
V gene: TRBV6-5; J gene: TRBJ2-7; D gene: NA; clone size: NA; CDR3 protein: CASRGANEQYF; CDR3 DNA: TGTGCCAGCAGGGGGGCCAACGAGCAGTACTTC
V gene: TRBV29-1; J gene: TRBJ2-3; D gene: NA; clone size: NA; CDR3 protein: CSVETVTDTQYF; CDR3 DNA: TGCAGCGTGGAGACAGTAACAGATACGCAGTATTTT
V gene: TRBV7-2; J gene: TRBJ2-7; D gene: NA; clone size: NA; CDR3 protein: CASRTTGSYEQYF; CDR3 DNA: TGTGCCAGCAGAACTACAGGGTCCTACGAGCAGTACTTC